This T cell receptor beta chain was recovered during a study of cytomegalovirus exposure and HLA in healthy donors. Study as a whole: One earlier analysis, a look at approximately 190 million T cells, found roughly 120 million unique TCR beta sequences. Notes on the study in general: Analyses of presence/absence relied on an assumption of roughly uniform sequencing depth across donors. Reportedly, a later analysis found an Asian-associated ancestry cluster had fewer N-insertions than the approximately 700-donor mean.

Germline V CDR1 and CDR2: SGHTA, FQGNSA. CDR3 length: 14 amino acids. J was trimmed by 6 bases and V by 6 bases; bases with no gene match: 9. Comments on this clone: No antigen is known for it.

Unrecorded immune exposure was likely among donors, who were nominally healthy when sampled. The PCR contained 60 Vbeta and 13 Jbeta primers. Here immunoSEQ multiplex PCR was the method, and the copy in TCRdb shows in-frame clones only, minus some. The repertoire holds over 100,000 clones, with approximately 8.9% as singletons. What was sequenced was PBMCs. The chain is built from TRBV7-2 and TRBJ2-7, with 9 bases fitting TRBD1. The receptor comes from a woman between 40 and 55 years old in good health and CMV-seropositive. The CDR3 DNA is TGTGCCAGCAGGAGGGACAGGGTAGAAGGCGAGCAGTACTTC. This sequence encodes CASRRDRVEGEQYF.